This entry is about one T cell receptor beta chain. Its antigen has not been determined. No base quality information exists; no much larger clone differs at one position. Donors were a few dozen systemically healthy Caucasian individuals from Russia aged roughly 6 to 90 years. Each donor gave about 10 milliliters of peripheral blood, drawn into EDTA-treated Vacutainer tubes. Ficoll-Paque density-gradient centrifugation was used to isolate PBMCs, with at least 7 million per sample. Trizol reagent was used to extract total RNA from PBMCs, with at least 5.5 micrograms per sample. For every donor, flow cytometry on a PBMC aliquot measured the percentage of naive CD45RAhigh/CD27high T cells. CDR1 is given as SGHAT and CDR2 as FQNNGV, both from the germline V gene. V trim: 1 base; J trim: 7 bases; unmatched bases: 14. The CDR3 starts with the cysteine, ends with the phenylalanine, and has 17 residues. Just CDR3 DNA is preserved here, 51 bases in frame from base 1.

The library was prepared using 5' RACE. The sample was run on an Illumina HiSeq 2500. The second PCR ran for about 6 to 12 cycles and used a J-beta primer mix along with a sample-barcoded 5' primer. A unique molecular identifier was introduced onto each TCR beta cDNA molecule by a template-switch 5' adaptor carrying 12 random nucleotides. Each sample yielded at least 2.5 million CDR3-containing paired-end reads. First-strand cDNA was synthesized from all RNA with the Mint cDNA synthesis kit, primed by a TRBC-specific oligonucleotide. All cDNA was treated with uracil-DNA glycosylase and then went through a first 18-cycle PCR with the universal primers M1SS and BC2_uni_R. Turning to the authors' computational methods: For normalization, 1 million high-quality reads, each with a distinct molecular identifier, were randomly selected from each sample. Reads sharing molecular identifiers were discarded rather than binned into consensus sequences. CDR3 identification, clonotype clustering and error correction used MiTCR with a Q25 quality threshold and the strictest error-elimination algorithm. A nonparametric unseen species model using Euler transformation provided a lower-bound estimate of total TCR beta diversity. The public reads were quality trimmed at Q25 with fastp and then assembled into clones with MiXCR by TCRdb, keeping productive beta chains. Each entry merges the rows of one CDR3 protein and shows their most common DNA and genes. The V and J calls and clone size are TCRdb's, not the authors'. This sample holds 600,000 to 650,000 distinct CDR3 sequences; roughly 58% were observed only once. The ten largest clones represent 30% to 45% of the sample.

These data come from a study of blood T cells in healthy people across ages (dated by TCRdb to about 2015). For the wider study: In model experiments, template switching captured roughly one uniquely barcoded TCR beta cDNA molecule for every two T cells. Donors were grouped into four age groups: young (average approximately 16 years), middle-aged (about 40), aged (around 62) and long-lived (around 82). Donors of different ages were randomly distributed across sequencing lanes to avoid experimental bias. For two donors (one aged 18 to 30 and one aged 80 or older), the study analyzed two additional independent replicas of 1 million unique cDNA reads from the same blood draw. The study measured age-related changes in TCR beta repertoire diversity using deep sequencing normalized with unique cDNA molecular identifiers.

Here is what the overall study found, with its caveats: Observed TCR beta diversity correlated strongly with the percentage of naive T cells measured by flow cytometry. Estimates of total diversity based on one million sequenced T cells were considered lower bounds and underestimates. Donor CMV infection status was unknown, potentially confounding age-related changes in expanded clonotypes. Conclusive comparison of naive and antigen-experienced compartments was prevented by the profiling of bulk unsorted PBMCs. As age increased, observed TCR beta diversity per million T cells dropped in a roughly linear way, and a significant reduction was already evident by age around 41. The long-lived group showed more naive CD4+ T cells, fewer expanded clones and increased TCR diversity than the aged group, suggesting age selection.

The rearranged chain carries TRBV11-2 and TRBJ2-3, with 7 middle bases fitting TRBD2. Material: blood. The source is a man aged 60-69 years in good health. The nucleotides read TGTGCCAGCAGCTTAGCCGGAGGGACCGTGGGAGGGAATACGCAGTATTTT. Its protein is CASSLAGGTVGGNTQYF.